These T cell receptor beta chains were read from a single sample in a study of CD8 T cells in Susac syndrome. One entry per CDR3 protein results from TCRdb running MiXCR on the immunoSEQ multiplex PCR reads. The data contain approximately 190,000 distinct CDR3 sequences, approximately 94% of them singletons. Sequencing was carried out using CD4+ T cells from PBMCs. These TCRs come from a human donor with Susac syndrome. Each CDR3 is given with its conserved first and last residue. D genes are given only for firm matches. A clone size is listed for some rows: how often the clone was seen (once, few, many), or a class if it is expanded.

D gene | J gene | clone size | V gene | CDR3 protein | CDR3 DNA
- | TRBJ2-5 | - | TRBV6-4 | CASSDGVTQYF | TGTGCCAGCAGTGACGGGGTTACCCAGTACTTC
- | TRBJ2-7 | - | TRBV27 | CASSPPGVGINSFNEQYF | TGTGCCAGCAGTCCTCCAGGAGTAGGGATCAACTCCTTCAACGAGCAGTACTTC
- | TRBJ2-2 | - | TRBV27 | CASSYVRAGELFF | TGTGCCAGCAGTTACGTCCGGGCCGGGGAGCTGTTTTTT
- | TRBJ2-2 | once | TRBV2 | CASSEEVFTGTGELFF | TGTGCCAGCAGTGAAGAGGTTTTCACAGGCACCGGGGAGCTGTTTTTT
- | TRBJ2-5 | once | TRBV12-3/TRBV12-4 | CASSLGLGARAQYF | TGTGCCAGCAGTTTAGGGCTAGGGGCCCGGGCCCAGTACTTC
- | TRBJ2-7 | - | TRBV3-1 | CASSRQGGGSYEQYF | TGTGCCAGCAGCCGACAGGGAGGGGGCTCCTACGAGCAGTACTTC
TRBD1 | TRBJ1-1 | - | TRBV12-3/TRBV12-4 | CASRGISGGGTEAFF | TGTGCCAGCAGAGGCATTTCAGGGGGAGGCACTGAAGCTTTCTTT
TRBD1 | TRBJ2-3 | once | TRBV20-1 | CSLDREGTDTQYF | TGCAGTCTGGACAGGGAAGGCACAGATACGCAGTATTTT
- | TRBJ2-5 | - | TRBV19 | CASSIGEGQAGRETQYF | TGTGCCAGTAGTATTGGGGAGGGACAAGCAGGGCGAGAGACCCAGTACTTC
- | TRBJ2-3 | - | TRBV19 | CASKVGRDRADTQYF | TGTGCCAGTAAAGTGGGCAGGGATAGGGCAGATACGCAGTATTTT
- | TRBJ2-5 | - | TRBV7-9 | CASTLGWKEETQYF | TGTGCCAGCACCCTAGGATGGAAGGAGGAGACCCAGTACTTC
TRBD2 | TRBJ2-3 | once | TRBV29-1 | CSVATTVSGGSTDTQYF | TGCAGCGTTGCCACCACGGTGAGCGGGGGAAGCACAGATACGCAGTATTTT